This T cell receptor (beta chain) emerged from a study of blood T cell repertoires in COVID-19. Overall study context: Samples of COVID-19 (acute and convalescent) were obtained from the United States, Italy and Spain. PBMCs, B-cell-depleted T cells, or T cells provided the cDNA or gDNA that made up the material.

Authors' data handling: Nucleated cell number was recorded as an estimate derived from reference gene primer amplification. Measured with immunoSEQ multiplex PCR; TCRdb has only the in-frame clones, and not every one. For V, J and clone size, that table is used; D and trimming come from the DNA. Among 150,000 to 200,000 clones, more than 75% were seen once, and the ten largest hold over 7.5%. The V gene's germline CDR1 is SGHTA and CDR2 FQGNSA. Trimming removed 8 bases from V and 3 bases from J; junction bases left unmatched: 12. The CDR3 has 16 amino acids. The clonotype comes from a woman aged 70-85 years with acute or convalescent COVID-19. This chain links TRBV7-2 with TRBJ2-3; 9 bases align to TRBD2. The sequenced sample was peripheral blood. The chain's CDR3 is CASGGAASGATDTQYF. The DNA of the CDR3 is TGTGCCAGCGGCGGAGCGGCTAGCGGGGCTACAGATACGCAGTATTTT. Supplemented by reference TRBV7-2 and TRBJ2-3, the full variable domain reads GAGVSQSPSNKVTEKGKDVELRCDPISGHTALYWYRQSLGQGLEFLIYFQGNSAPDKSGLPSDRFSAERTGGSVSTLTIQRTQQEDSAVYLCASGGAASGATDTQYFGPGTRLTVL.